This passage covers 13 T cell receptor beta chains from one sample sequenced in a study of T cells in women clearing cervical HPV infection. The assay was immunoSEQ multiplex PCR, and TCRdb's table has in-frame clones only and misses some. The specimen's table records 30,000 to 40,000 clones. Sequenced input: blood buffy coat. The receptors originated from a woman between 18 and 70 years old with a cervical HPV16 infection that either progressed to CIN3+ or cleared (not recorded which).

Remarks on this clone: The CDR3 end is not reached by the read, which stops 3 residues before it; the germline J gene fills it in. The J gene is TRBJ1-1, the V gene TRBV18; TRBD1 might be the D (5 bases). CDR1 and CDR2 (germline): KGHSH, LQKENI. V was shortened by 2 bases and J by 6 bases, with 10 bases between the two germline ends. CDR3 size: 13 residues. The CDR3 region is CASSPDGDSEAFF. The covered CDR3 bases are TGTGCCAGCTCACCAGACGGGGACTCTGAA. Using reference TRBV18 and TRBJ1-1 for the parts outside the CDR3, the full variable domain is NAGVMQNPRHLVRRRGQEARLRCSPMKGHSHVYWYRQLPEEGLKFMVYLQKENIIDESGMPKERFSAEFPKEGPSILRIQQVVRGDSAAYFCASSPDGDSEAFFGQGTRLTVV.

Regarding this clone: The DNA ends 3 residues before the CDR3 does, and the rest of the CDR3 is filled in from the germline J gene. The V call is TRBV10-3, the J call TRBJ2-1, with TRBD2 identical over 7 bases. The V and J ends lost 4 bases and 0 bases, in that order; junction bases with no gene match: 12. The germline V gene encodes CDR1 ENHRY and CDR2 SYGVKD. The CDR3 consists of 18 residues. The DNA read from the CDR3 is TGTGCCATCAGTGCGGTCCAGGGAGGGGTAGACTCCTACAATGAG. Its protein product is CAISAVQGGVDSYNE. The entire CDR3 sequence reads CAISAVQGGVDSYNEQFF.

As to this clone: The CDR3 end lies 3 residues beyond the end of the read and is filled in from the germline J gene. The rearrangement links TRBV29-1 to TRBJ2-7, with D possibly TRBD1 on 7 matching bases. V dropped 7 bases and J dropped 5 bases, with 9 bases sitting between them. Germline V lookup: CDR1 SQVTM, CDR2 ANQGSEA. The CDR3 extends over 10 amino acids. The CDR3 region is CSGGTDEQYF. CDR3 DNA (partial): TGCAGCGGCGGGACAGACGAG.

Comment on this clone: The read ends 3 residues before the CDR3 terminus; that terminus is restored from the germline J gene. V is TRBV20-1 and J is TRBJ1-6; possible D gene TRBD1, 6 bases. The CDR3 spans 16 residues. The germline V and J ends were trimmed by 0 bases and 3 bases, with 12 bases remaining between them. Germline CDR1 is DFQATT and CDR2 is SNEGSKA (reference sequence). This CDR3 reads CSARDMDSNYNSPLHF. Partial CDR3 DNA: TGCAGTGCTAGAGATATGGACAGTAACTATAATTCACCC.

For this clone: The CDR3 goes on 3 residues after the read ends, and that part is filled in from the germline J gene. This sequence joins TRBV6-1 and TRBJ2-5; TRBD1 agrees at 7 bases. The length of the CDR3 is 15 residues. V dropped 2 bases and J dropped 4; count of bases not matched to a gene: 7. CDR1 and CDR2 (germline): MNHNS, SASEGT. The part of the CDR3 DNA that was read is TGTGCCAGCAGTGAAATCCGTTCAGGGGGAGAGACC. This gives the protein CASSEIRSGGET. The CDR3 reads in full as CASSEIRSGGETQYF.

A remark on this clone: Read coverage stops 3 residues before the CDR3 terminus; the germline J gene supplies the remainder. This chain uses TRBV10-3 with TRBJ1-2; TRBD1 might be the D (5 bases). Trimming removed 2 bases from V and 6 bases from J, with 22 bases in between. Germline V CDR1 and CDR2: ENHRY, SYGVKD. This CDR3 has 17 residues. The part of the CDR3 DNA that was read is TGTGCCATCAGTGAGATAGGGGTAGGGCCAACCTCGCATGGC. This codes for CAISEIGVGPTSHG. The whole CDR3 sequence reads CAISEIGVGPTSHGYTF.

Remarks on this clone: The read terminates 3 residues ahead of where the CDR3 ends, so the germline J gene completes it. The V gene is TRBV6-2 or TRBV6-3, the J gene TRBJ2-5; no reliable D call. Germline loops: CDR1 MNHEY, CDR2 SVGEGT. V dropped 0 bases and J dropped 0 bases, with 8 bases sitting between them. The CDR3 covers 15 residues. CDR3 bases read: TGTGCCAGCAGTTACTCGAAAACGGACCAAGAGACC. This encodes CASSYSKTDQET. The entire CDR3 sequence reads CASSYSKTDQETQYF.

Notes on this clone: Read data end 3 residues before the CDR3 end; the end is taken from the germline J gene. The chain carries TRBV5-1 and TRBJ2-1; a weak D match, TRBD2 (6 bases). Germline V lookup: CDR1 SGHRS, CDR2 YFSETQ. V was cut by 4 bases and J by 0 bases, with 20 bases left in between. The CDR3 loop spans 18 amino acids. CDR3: CASSPSSRGLSSYNEQFF. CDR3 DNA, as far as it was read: TGCGCCAGCAGCCCATCATCGCGGGGCCTGAGCTCCTACAATGAG.

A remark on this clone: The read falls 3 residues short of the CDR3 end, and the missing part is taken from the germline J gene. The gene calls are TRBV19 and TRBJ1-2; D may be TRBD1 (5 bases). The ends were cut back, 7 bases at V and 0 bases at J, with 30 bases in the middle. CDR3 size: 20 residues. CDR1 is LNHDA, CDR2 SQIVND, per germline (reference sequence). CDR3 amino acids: CASTTRNTGSGVGANYGYTF. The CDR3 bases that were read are TGTGCCAGTACGACTAGAAATACGGGCAGTGGAGTGGGGGCTAACTATGGC.

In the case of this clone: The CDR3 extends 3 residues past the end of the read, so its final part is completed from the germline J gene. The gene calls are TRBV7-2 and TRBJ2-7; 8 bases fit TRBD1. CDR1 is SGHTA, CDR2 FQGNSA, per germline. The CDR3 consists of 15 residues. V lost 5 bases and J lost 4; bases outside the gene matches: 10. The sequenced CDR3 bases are TGTGCCAGCAGCAGGGGACAGGTCAAGTTATACGAG. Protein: CASSRGQVKLYE. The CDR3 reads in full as CASSRGQVKLYEQYF.

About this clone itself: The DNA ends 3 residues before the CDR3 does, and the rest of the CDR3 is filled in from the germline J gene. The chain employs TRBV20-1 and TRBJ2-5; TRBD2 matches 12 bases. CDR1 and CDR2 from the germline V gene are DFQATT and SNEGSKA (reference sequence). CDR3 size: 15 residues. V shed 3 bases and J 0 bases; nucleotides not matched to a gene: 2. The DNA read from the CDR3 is TGCAGTGCTAGGACTAGCGGGGGATACCAAGAGACC. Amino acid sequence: CSARTSGGYQET. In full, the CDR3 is CSARTSGGYQETQYF.

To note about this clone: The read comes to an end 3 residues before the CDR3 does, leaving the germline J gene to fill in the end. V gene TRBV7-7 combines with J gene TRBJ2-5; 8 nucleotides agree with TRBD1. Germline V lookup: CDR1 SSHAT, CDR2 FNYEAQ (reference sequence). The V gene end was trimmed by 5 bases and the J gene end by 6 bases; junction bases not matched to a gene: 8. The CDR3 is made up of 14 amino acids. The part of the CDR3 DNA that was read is TGTGCCAGCAGCGGACGTGGACAGGGCCAGACC. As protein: CASSGRGQGQT. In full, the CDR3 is CASSGRGQGQTQYF.

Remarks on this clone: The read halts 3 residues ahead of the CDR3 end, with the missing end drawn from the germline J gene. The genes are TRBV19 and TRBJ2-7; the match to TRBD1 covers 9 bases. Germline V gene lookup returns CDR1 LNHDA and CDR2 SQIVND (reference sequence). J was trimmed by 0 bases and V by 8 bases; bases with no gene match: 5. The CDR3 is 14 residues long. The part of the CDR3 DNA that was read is TGTGCCAGTCAGGACAGGGGAGGCTCCTACGAG. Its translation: CASQDRGGSYE. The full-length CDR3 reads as CASQDRGGSYEQYF.